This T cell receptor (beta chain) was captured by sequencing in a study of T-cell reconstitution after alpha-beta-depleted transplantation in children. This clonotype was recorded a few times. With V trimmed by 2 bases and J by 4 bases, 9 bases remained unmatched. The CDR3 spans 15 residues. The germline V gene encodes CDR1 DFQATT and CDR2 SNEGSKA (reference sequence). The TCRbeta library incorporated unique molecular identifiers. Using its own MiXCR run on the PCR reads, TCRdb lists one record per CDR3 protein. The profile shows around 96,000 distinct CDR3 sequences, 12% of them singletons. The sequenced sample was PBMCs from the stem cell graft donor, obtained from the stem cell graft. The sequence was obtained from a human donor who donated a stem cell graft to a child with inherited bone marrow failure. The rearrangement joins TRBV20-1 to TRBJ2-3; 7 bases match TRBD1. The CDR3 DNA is TGCAGTGCTAGAAAACGACAGGGCCTCCCAGATACGCAGTATTTT. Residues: CSARKRQGLPDTQYF.